The entry below gives a single T cell receptor beta chain sequence along with its context. The sample is drawn from a study of blood T cell repertoires in COVID-19. Across the whole study: The analysed material was cDNA or gDNA that came from T cells, B-cell-depleted T cells, or PBMCs.

The CDR3 extends over 15 amino acids. V shed 0 bases and J shed 4 bases, with 10 bases lying between them. Germline CDR1 reads SGHRS; CDR2 reads YFSETQ. Libraries were prepared by immunoSEQ multiplex PCR; TCRdb keeps only in-frame clonotypes and omits some of them. The repertoire holds over 200,000 clones, with roughly 87% as singletons. This sequence was found in a man in his forties with active or convalescent COVID-19. V is TRBV5-1 and J is TRBJ1-4; no clear D. Sequenced sample: peripheral blood. The CDR3 sequence: CASSLVGSGNEKLFF. CDR3 bases: TGCGCCAGCAGCTTGGTCGGGTCGGGTAATGAAAAACTGTTTTTT.